This passage covers 10 T cell receptor beta chains from one sample sequenced in a study of shared clonotypes between healthy human individuals. Assay: immunoSEQ multiplex PCR; the TCRdb copy retains only in-frame clones and omits some. The profile shows approximately 2,300,000 clones, just under 95% of them singletons. The sequenced sample consisted of naive CD4+ T cells from PBMCs. As for subset: CD45RA+ positively selected. Receptor source: a man between 18 and 29 years old in good health. Some clones in this sample may be carry-over from other donors' samples.

V gene TRBV2 combines with J gene TRBJ2-3, with D hard to call. The V gene lost 7 bases and the J gene lost 5 bases, with 16 bases spanning the gap. The CDR3 totals 14 residues. Germline V gene lookup returns CDR1 SNHLY and CDR2 FYNNEI. CDR3 protein: CASTQVSSEDTQYF. CDR3 DNA: TGTGCCAGCACCCAGGTTTCGAGCGAAGATACGCAGTATTTT.

A note on this clone: One end of the junction fails to match germline, which may point to a read error. This rearrangement joins TRBV2 to TRBJ1-1; D is undetermined. Germline V gene sequence: CDR1 SNHLY, CDR2 FYNNEI. The CDR3 extends over 10 amino acids. The CDR3 DNA reads TGTGCCAGCAGTGAAGTCTGGACGGCCTTT. It is translated as CASSEVWTAF.

V is TRBV28 and J is TRBJ2-3; D remains ambiguous. Trimming shortened V by 2 bases and J by 5 bases, and 8 bases separated the two germline ends. Germline V lookup: CDR1 MDHEN, CDR2 SYDVKM. The length of the CDR3 is 13 residues. The CDR3 spells CASSLTSGDTQYF. CDR3 nucleotides: TGTGCCAGCAGTTTAACGTCCGGAGATACGCAGTATTTT.

V usage is TRBV5-1 and J usage is TRBJ1-4; the D gene is possibly TRBD1 (6 bases). CDR1 SGHRS and CDR2 YFSETQ come from the germline V gene. Trimming removed 5 bases at V and 8 bases at J, with 19 bases between. This CDR3 is built from 15 residues. CDR3 amino acids: CASSNSGDSREKLFF. The DNA of the CDR3 is TGCGCCAGCAGTAACTCAGGGGATTCGAGGGAAAAACTGTTTTTT.

Turning to this clone: The missing conserved phenylalanine or tryptophan at the end of this CDR3 makes a read error likely. No DNA is shown, since the ends of the CDR3 on it are uncertain; the CDR3 is the one TCRdb lists. The V and J genes are TRBV20-1 and TRBJ2-7. Inclusive of both ends, the CDR3 amounts to 11 amino acids. The germline CDR1 and CDR2 sequences are DFQATT and SNEGSKA (reference sequence). The CDR3 here is CSARAPPQELL.

CDR3 bases: TGTGCCAGCAGTTTAACGACCACCCTTGTTGGCGGGGCCAACGTCCTGACTTTC. This sequence encodes CASSLTTTLVGGANVLTF. The rearrangement links TRBV27 to TRBJ2-6; no clear D. The CDR3 is 18 residues long. Germline CDR1 reads MNHEY; CDR2 reads SMNVEV (reference sequence). V was pared by 2 bases and J by 4 bases, with 18 bases between.

The rearrangement uses TRBV30 and TRBJ2-2, with D maybe TRBD1 (5 bases). V was trimmed by 5 bases and J by 5 bases, leaving 9 bases between them. The CDR3 consists of 12 residues. CDR1 is GTSNPN and CDR2 is SVGIG in the germline V gene (reference sequence). The chain's CDR3 is CAWGGATGELFF. DNA for the CDR3: TGTGCCTGGGGTGGGGCGACCGGGGAGCTGTTTTTT.

The rearrangement joins TRBV14 to TRBJ2-7; 9 bases line up with TRBD1. With V trimmed by 0 bases and J by 2 bases, 2 bases remained unmatched. Germline CDR1 reads SGHDN; CDR2 reads FVKESK. The CDR3 is made up of 15 amino acids. The CDR3 here is CASSQEGQGPYEQYF. The CDR3 nucleotides are TGTGCCAGCAGCCAAGAGGGACAGGGACCCTACGAGCAGTACTTC.

The genes are TRBV18 and TRBJ2-3; D is ambiguous. Looked up from germline, CDR1 is KGHSH and CDR2 is LQKENI. V was pared by 3 bases and J by 4 bases, with 5 bases between. The length of the CDR3 is 12 residues. CDR3 nucleotides: TGTGCCAGCTCACCGTATCCAGATACGCAGTATTTT. Protein: CASSPYPDTQYF. The full variable domain, in which reference TRBV18 and TRBJ2-3 provide the parts outside the CDR3, is NAGVMQNPRHLVRRRGQEARLRCSPMKGHSHVYWYRQLPEEGLKFMVYLQKENIIDESGMPKERFSAEFPKEGPSILRIQQVVRGDSAAYFCASSPYPDTQYFGPGTRLTVL.

The chain couples TRBV27 to TRBJ1-3; 8 nucleotides match TRBD1. The CDR3 contains 17 residues. The germline gives CDR1 MNHEY, CDR2 SMNVEV (reference sequence). Unmatched junction bases numbered 12, after V lost 4 bases and J lost 4 bases. The CDR3 DNA follows: TGTGCCAGCAGTTCGCCGCAAACAGGGGGGGCCGGAAACACCATATATTTT. It is translated as CASSSPQTGGAGNTIYF.